This section outlines one T cell receptor (beta chain) sequence together with its context. The junction does not match germline at one end; this may be a read error. This specimen comes from a study of shared clonotypes between healthy human individuals. Division of CD4+ cells produced a CD45RA+ naive subset and a CD45RA-negative memory subset. Some clones are missing from TCRdb's copy, which holds only in-frame ones; the method was immunoSEQ multiplex PCR. The sample records 1,400,000 or so clones, less than 99% being singletons. CDR3 size: 14 residues. The germline CDR1 and CDR2 sequences are SGHDT and YYEEEE.

The source material was naive CD4+ T cells sorted from blood. Regarding subset: CD45RA+ positively selected. The source is a man younger than 45 in good health. The chain links TRBV5-6 to TRBJ1-5, with D hard to call. CDR3 nucleotide sequence: TGTGCCAGCAACTTGGGAAGTAGCAATCAGCCCCAGCATTTT. Protein product: CASNLGSSNQPQHF.